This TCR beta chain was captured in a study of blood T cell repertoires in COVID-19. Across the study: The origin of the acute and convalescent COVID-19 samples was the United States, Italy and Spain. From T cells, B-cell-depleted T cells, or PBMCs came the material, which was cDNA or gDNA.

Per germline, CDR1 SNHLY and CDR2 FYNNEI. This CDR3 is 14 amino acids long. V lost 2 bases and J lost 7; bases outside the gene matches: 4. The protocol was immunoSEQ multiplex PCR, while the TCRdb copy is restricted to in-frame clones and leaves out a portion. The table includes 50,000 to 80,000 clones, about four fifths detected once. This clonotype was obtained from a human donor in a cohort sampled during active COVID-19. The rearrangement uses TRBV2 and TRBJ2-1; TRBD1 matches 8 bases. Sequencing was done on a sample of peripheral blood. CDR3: CASSELQGANEQFF. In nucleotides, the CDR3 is TGTGCCAGCAGTGAACTGCAGGGGGCGAATGAGCAGTTCTTC.